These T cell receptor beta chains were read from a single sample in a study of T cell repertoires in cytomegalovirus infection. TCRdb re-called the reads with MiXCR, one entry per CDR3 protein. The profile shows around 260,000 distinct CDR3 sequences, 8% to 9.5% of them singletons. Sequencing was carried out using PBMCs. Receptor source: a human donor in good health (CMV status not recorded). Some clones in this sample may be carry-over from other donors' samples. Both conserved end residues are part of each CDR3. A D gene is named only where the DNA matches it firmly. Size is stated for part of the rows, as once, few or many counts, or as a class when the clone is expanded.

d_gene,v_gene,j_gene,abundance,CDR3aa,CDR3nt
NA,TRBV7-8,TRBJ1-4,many,CASSLDGITNEKLFF,TGTGCCAGCAGCTTAGATGGGATAACTAATGAAAAACTGTTTTTT
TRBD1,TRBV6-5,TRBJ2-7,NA,CASSRDRATMGEQYF,TGTGCCAGCAGTCGGGACAGGGCCACGATGGGCGAGCAGTACTTC
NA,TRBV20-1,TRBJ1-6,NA,CSAPERGNSPLHF,TGCAGTGCCCCGGAAAGGGGAAATTCACCCCTCCACTTT
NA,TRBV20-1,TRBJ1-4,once,CSASDVGRGQFNEKLFF,TGCAGTGCTAGTGACGTAGGCAGGGGACAATTTAATGAAAAACTGTTTTTT
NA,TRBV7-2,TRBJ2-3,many,CASSATPSTDTQYF,TGTGCCAGCAGCGCGACACCTAGCACAGATACGCAGTATTTT
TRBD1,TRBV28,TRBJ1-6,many,CASSSTETGGSPLHF,TGTGCCAGCAGTTCGACGGAGACAGGGGGTTCACCCCTCCACTTT
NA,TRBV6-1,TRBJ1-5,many,CASSSDQPQHF,TGTGCCAGCAGTTCGGATCAGCCCCAGCATTTT
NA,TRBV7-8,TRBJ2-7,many,CASSLKGYEQYF,TGTGCCAGCAGCCTAAAGGGCTACGAGCAGTACTTC
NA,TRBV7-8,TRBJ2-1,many,CASSLERAGSEQFF,TGTGCCAGCAGCCTTGAAAGGGCCGGGAGTGAGCAGTTCTTC
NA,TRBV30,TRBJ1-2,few,CAWSRQRSNYGYTF,TGTGCCTGGAGTAGACAGAGATCCAACTATGGCTACACCTTC
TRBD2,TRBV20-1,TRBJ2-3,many,CSARGQGSGGGVDTQYF,TGCAGTGCTAGAGGTCAAGGGAGCGGGGGAGGGGTGGATACGCAGTATTTT
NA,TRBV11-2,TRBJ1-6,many,CASSLVGNLPHSPLHF,TGTGCCAGCAGCTTAGTGGGGAATCTTCCCCATTCACCCCTCCACTTT
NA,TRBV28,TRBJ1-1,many,CASSQPRGNTEAFF,TGTGCCAGCAGTCAGCCACGGGGTAACACTGAAGCTTTCTTT
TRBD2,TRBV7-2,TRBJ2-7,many,CASSLAPSGTVVEQYF,TGTGCCAGCAGCTTAGCGCCTAGCGGGACTGTAGTCGAGCAGTACTTC
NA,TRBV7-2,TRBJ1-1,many,CASSLGGTRERNTEAFF,TGTGCCAGCAGCTTAGGGGGCACCCGAGAAAGAAACACTGAAGCTTTCTTT
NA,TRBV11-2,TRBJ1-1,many,CASSRTRERGGANTEAFF,TGTGCCAGCAGTCGAACGAGGGAAAGGGGGGGAGCGAACACTGAAGCTTTCTTT
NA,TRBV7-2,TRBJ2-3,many,CASSRRPSSTDTQYF,TGTGCCAGCAGCCGTAGACCTAGTTCCACAGATACGCAGTATTTT
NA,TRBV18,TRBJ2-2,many,CASSPGILNTGELFF,TGTGCCAGCTCACCAGGGATCCTAAACACCGGGGAGCTGTTTTTT
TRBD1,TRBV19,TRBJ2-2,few,CASSADRGLVGELFF,TGTGCCAGTAGTGCTGACAGGGGGCTAGTCGGGGAGCTGTTTTTT
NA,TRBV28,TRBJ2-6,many,CASSRLAAGANVLTF,TGTGCCAGCAGTAGGCTAGCAGCCGGGGCCAACGTCCTGACTTTC
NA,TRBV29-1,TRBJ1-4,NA,CSVGGRAGEKLFF,TGCAGCGTTGGGGGCCGGGCGGGTGAAAAACTGTTTTTT
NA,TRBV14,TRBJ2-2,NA,CASSPEPNTGELFF,TGTGCCAGCAGCCCAGAACCGAACACCGGGGAGCTGTTTTTT
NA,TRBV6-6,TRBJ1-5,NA,CASSYSGGGRERQPQHF,TGTGCCAGCAGTTACTCGGGTGGGGGCAGGGAACGCCAGCCCCAGCATTTT
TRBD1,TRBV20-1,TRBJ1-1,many,CSARDHARWTGVNTEAFF,TGCAGTGCTAGAGACCATGCGCGTTGGACAGGGGTGAACACTGAAGCTTTCTTT
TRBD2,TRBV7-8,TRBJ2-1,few,CASSVGLAGRYNEQFF,TGTGCCAGCAGCGTAGGACTAGCGGGAAGATACAATGAGCAGTTCTTC
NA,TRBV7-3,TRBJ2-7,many,CASSLLHSYEQYF,TGTGCCAGCAGCTTACTCCACTCCTACGAGCAGTACTTC
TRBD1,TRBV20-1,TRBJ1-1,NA,CSARTPGQGVNTEAFF,TGCAGTGCTAGAACGCCGGGACAGGGGGTGAACACTGAAGCTTTCTTT
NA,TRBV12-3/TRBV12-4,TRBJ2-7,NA,CASSLVATVEQYF,TGTGCCAGTAGTTTAGTGGCGACGGTCGAGCAGTACTTC
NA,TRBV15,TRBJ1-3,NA,CATSSESSGNTIYF,TGTGCCACCAGCAGCGAGTCCTCTGGAAACACCATATATTTT
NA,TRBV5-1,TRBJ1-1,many,CASSQQGEGLEAFF,TGCGCCAGCAGCCAGCAGGGTGAGGGTCTTGAAGCTTTCTTT
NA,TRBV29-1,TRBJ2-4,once,CSVGENKNIQYF,TGCAGCGTTGGGGAAAACAAAAACATTCAGTACTTC
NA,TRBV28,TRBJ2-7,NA,CAAGSPYEQYF,TGTGCCGCAGGGTCTCCATACGAGCAGTACTTC
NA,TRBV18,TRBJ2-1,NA,CASSPPGEYNEQFF,TGTGCCAGCTCACCCCCGGGGGAGTACAATGAGCAGTTCTTC
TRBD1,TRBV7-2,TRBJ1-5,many,CASSLGRGTGGNQPQHF,TGTGCCAGCAGCTTAGGACGTGGTACAGGGGGTAATCAGCCCCAGCATTTT
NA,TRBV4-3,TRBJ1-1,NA,CASSQPGSLNTEAFF,TGCGCCAGCAGCCAACCGGGCTCATTAAACACTGAAGCTTTCTTT
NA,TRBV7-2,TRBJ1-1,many,CASSLGLEEAFF,TGTGCCAGCAGCTTAGGTTTGGAGGAAGCTTTCTTT
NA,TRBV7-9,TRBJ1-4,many,CASSLAPGKGEKLFF,TGTGCCAGCAGCTTAGCTCCAGGGAAAGGTGAAAAACTGTTTTTT
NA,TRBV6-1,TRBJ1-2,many,CASSSRPPGASGDYGYTF,TGTGCCAGCAGTTCGCGGCCTCCAGGGGCATCGGGGGACTATGGCTACACCTTC
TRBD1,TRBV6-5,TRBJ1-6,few,CASSPTGTGESPLHF,TGTGCCAGCAGTCCTACCGGGACAGGGGAATCACCCCTCCACTTT
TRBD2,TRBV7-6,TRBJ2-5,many,CASSLRLAGSPTQETQYF,TGTGCCAGCAGCTTACGACTAGCGGGATCTCCGACCCAAGAGACCCAGTACTTC
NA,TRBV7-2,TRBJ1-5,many,CASSLASNQPQHF,TGTGCCAGCAGCTTAGCTAGCAATCAGCCCCAGCATTTT
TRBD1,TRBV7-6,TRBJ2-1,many,CASSSETGDLYNEQFF,TGTGCCAGCAGCTCCGAGACAGGGGACCTTTACAATGAGCAGTTCTTC
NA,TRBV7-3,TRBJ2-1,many,CASSLVGGGYNEQFF,TGTGCCAGCAGCTTAGTTGGGGGAGGCTACAATGAGCAGTTCTTC
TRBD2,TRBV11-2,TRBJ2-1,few,CASTLAGGSYNEQFF,TGTGCCAGCACCTTAGCGGGCGGCTCCTACAATGAGCAGTTCTTC
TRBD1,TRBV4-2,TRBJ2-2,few,CASSRTGQAVTGELFF,TGTGCCAGCAGCCGCACGGGACAGGCGGTCACCGGGGAGCTGTTTTTT
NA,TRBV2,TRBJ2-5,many,CASRRSETQYF,TGTGCCAGCAGGAGATCAGAGACCCAGTACTTC
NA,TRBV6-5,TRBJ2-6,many,CASSYSGGTVSGANVLTF,TGTGCCAGCAGTTACTCCGGAGGGACAGTTTCTGGGGCCAACGTCCTGACTTTC
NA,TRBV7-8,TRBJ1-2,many,CASSLDGSYGYTF,TGTGCCAGCAGCTTAGACGGCAGCTATGGCTACACCTTC
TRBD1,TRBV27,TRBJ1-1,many,CASSLSGTGGVEAFF,TGTGCCAGCAGTTTATCGGGGACAGGGGGCGTCGAAGCTTTCTTT
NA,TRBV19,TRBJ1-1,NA,CASSIKTGGGNTEAFF,TGTGCCAGTAGTATAAAGACAGGCGGAGGGAACACTGAAGCTTTCTTT
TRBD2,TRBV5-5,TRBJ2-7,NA,CASSFSAGGSYEQYF,TGTGCCAGCAGCTTTTCAGCGGGAGGCTCCTACGAGCAGTACTTC
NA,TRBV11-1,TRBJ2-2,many,CASSPSRGTGELFF,TGTGCCAGCAGCCCCAGCAGGGGAACCGGGGAGCTGTTTTTT
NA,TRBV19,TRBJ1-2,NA,CASASFYGYTF,TGTGCCAGTGCCTCGTTCTATGGCTACACCTTC
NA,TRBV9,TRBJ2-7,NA,CASSGHPGQTYEQYF,TGTGCCAGCAGCGGCCACCCAGGACAGACCTACGAGCAGTACTTC
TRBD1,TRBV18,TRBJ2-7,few,CASSVLPGQAYSYEQYF,TGTGCCAGCTCAGTTCTACCGGGACAGGCCTATTCCTACGAGCAGTACTTC
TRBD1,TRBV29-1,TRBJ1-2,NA,CSVTQGWAYGYTF,TGCAGCGTTACACAGGGGTGGGCCTATGGCTACACCTTC
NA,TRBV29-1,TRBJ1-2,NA,CSVEDGINYGYTF,TGCAGCGTTGAAGACGGCATTAACTATGGCTACACCTTC
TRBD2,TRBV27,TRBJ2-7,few,CASSPGAGGGREQYF,TGTGCCAGCAGTCCCGGAGCGGGAGGGGGCAGGGAGCAGTACTTC
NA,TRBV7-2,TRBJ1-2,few,CASSSVTNYGYTF,TGTGCCAGCAGCTCAGTTACTAACTATGGCTACACCTTC
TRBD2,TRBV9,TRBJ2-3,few,CASSVATSGGAGDTQYF,TGTGCCAGCAGCGTGGCGACTAGCGGGGGGGCCGGAGATACGCAGTATTTT